A selection of T cell receptor beta chains follows, all from one sample in a study of cytomegalovirus exposure and HLA in healthy donors. Generated by immunoSEQ multiplex PCR, the TCRdb table keeps only in-frame clones and is missing some. The sample has about 160,000 clones, 70% to 80% seen once; the top ten hold less than 2.5%. Sequenced input: PBMCs. These receptors all come from a man over 45 in good health and CMV-seropositive. The CDR3 runs from the conserved cysteine through the conserved F or W. A D gene is named only where the DNA matches it firmly. Rows give clone size only sometimes, using once, few, many, or a class for an expanded clone.

>NA|TRBJ1-5|NA|16|TRBV4-3
TGCGCCAGCAGCCGAAGATTGTTAGATAGCAATCAGCCCCAGCATTTT
CASSRRLLDSNQPQHF
>many|TRBJ1-3|NA|11|TRBV20-1
TGCAGTGCGATTCAGGGAAACACCATATATTTT
CSAIQGNTIYF
>NA|TRBJ2-7|NA|14|TRBV5-6
TGTGCCAGCAGCATAACAGGGACGCCCTACGAGCAGTACTTC
CASSITGTPYEQYF
>NA|TRBJ2-7|NA|15|TRBV7-8
TGTGCCAGCAGCTCCCAGGCTTCTAGCAGGGGCGAGCAGTACTTC
CASSSQASSRGEQYF
>NA|TRBJ2-3|TRBD2|15|TRBV10-2
TGCGCCAGCAGTTTGACTAGCGGGGGCACAGATACGCAGTATTTT
CASSLTSGGTDTQYF
>few|TRBJ2-7|NA|15|TRBV6-1
TGTGCCAGCAGTGAAAGGGGGGGGATCTCCTACGAGCAGTACTTC
CASSERGGISYEQYF
>few|TRBJ2-7|NA|14|TRBV2
TGTGCCAGCACCCACCGGGACAACTCCTACGAGCAGTACTTC
CASTHRDNSYEQYF
>NA|TRBJ2-5|NA|15|TRBV7-3
TGTGCCAGCAGCTCCCGTGGAGGGGGCGTTGAGACCCAGTACTTC
CASSSRGGGVETQYF
>NA|TRBJ1-5|TRBD1|16|TRBV5-5
TGTGCCAGCAGGTTGGAAGGGACAGGGGTAGGTCAGCCCCAGCATTTT
CASRLEGTGVGQPQHF
>once|TRBJ2-5|NA|16|TRBV4-2
TGTGCCAGCAGCCAAAATTGGGGGGGGGCGCGGGAGACCCAGTACTTC
CASSQNWGGARETQYF
>few|TRBJ1-1|NA|19|TRBV4-1
TGCGCCAGCAGCCACCTTAGACCGGGACATCCTTCGGGGAACACTGAAGCTTTCTTT
CASSHLRPGHPSGNTEAFF
>NA|TRBJ1-2|TRBD1|17|TRBV19
TGTGCCAGTACCGGGACAGGGGTGATGCAACCTAACTATGGCTACACCTTC
CASTGTGVMQPNYGYTF
>NA|TRBJ2-7|NA|14|TRBV27
TGTGCCAGCAGTTTATCCCAGGGAAGGTACGAGCAGTACTTC
CASSLSQGRYEQYF
>once|TRBJ2-7|NA|12|TRBV2
TGTGCCAGCAGTGAGCCCCAGGCGGGGAGGTACTTC
CASSEPQAGRYF
>NA|TRBJ2-1|TRBD1|15|TRBV6-1
TGTGCCAGCAGTCGGGACAGGGAGTCCTACAATGAGCAGTTCTTC
CASSRDRESYNEQFF
>NA|TRBJ1-4|NA|14|TRBV27
TGTGCCAGCAGTTTGCGGGGGGCCCATGAAAAACTGTTTTTT
CASSLRGAHEKLFF
>NA|TRBJ2-4|TRBD1|16|TRBV6-4
TGTGCCAGCAGTGAAGGGACAGGGGGCGCCGTTGACATTCAGTACTTC
CASSEGTGGAVDIQYF
>once|TRBJ2-7|TRBD1|17|TRBV28
TGTGCCAGCAGTTACCCACCCCCGGGACAGAGCTCCTACGAGCAGTACTTC
CASSYPPPGQSSYEQYF
>few|TRBJ1-4|NA|15|TRBV9
TGTGCCAGCAGCCACGAGGGTGCAACTAATGAAAAACTGTTTTTT
CASSHEGATNEKLFF
>NA|TRBJ1-1|NA|14|TRBV2
TGTGCCAGCAGGGACAGCTATTCGGGGACTGAAGCTTTCTTT
CASRDSYSGTEAFF
>NA|TRBJ2-1|NA|13|TRBV29-1
TGCAGCGTTGTTTCCATGAGCTACAATGAGCAGTTCTTC
CSVVSMSYNEQFF
>NA|TRBJ2-1|TRBD1|17|TRBV2
TGTGCCAGCAGCCACGAGGAAGGGACAGGGGGTTACAATGAGCAGTTCTTC
CASSHEEGTGGYNEQFF
>NA|TRBJ1-6|NA|15|TRBV7-8
TGTGCCAGCAGGTCCAGAGGGAGGGCAAATTCACCCCTCCACTTT
CASRSRGRANSPLHF
>once|TRBJ1-5|TRBD1|15|TRBV5-1
TGCGCCAGCAGCTTGGGAGGGACAGGGGGTCAGCCCCAGCATTTT
CASSLGGTGGQPQHF
>few|TRBJ1-4|TRBD1|15|TRBV9
TGTGCCAGCAGCGTTCAGACAGGGCCTAATGAAAAACTGTTTTTT
CASSVQTGPNEKLFF
>NA|TRBJ1-5|NA|16|TRBV15
TGTGCCACCAGCAGTATTGGGGGCGGCGGCAATCAGCCCCAGCATTTT
CATSSIGGGGNQPQHF
>NA|TRBJ2-7|TRBD2|16|TRBV7-2
TGTGCCAGCAGCTTTCCCCCTAGCGGGGGGTCCTACGAGCAGTACTTC
CASSFPPSGGSYEQYF
>NA|TRBJ2-1|NA|13|TRBV7-2
TGTGCCAGCAGCCTGGGGCAGGCAGGTGAGCAGTTCTTC
CASSLGQAGEQFF
>NA|TRBJ1-6|NA|15|TRBV4-3
TGCGCCAGCAGCCAAGATCAGACATCCCTTTCACCCCTCCACTTT
CASSQDQTSLSPLHF
>NA|TRBJ1-2|NA|15|TRBV4-3
TGCGCCAGCAGCCAAGGGTTCGGCGGATTAGAGGGCTACACCTTC
CASSQGFGGLEGYTF
>NA|TRBJ1-2|NA|16|TRBV7-3
TGTGCCAGCAGCTTACGGCGGGTGCCAGCTAACTATGGCTACACCTTC
CASSLRRVPANYGYTF
>NA|TRBJ1-1|NA|14|TRBV12-5
TGTGCTAGTGGTAATCCTTGGGCGGGCACTGAAGCTTTCTTT
CASGNPWAGTEAFF
>few|TRBJ2-1|NA|15|TRBV7-3
TGTGCCAGCAGCTTATCAAGCAGGGGGGCAAATGAGCAGTTCTTC
CASSLSSRGANEQFF
>NA|TRBJ1-5|NA|14|TRBV9
TGTGCCAGCAGCGTACCGAGGGGGAGTCAGCCCCAGCATTTT
CASSVPRGSQPQHF
>once|TRBJ2-4|NA|16|TRBV5-4
TGTGCCAGCAGCTTGGACGACCGGGTTTCCAAAAACATTCAGTACTTC
CASSLDDRVSKNIQYF
>NA|TRBJ2-5|TRBD2|18|TRBV4-1
TGCGCCAGCAGCCAAGATTACGAGGCTAGCGGGGGAGGGGAGACCCAGTACTTC
CASSQDYEASGGGETQYF
>NA|TRBJ1-2|TRBD1|15|TRBV7-9
TGTGCCAGCAGCACGCCTTCGGACAGGATCTATGGCTACACCTTC
CASSTPSDRIYGYTF
>NA|TRBJ2-1|NA|16|TRBV9
TGTGCCAGCAGCGGAGGGGGGGTACTGGTATACAATGAGCAGTTCTTC
CASSGGGVLVYNEQFF
>once|TRBJ2-5|NA|14|TRBV5-1
TGCGCCAGCAGCAATTCGGCAGGCCAAGAGACCCAGTACTTC
CASSNSAGQETQYF
>once|TRBJ1-5|TRBD1|16|TRBV13
TGTGCCAGCAGCCGGTCCGGGACAGGGTACGATCAGCCCCAGCATTTT
CASSRSGTGYDQPQHF
>few|TRBJ2-3|TRBD2|19|TRBV7-2
TGTGCCAGCAGCCGCAACCTCCCGACTAGCGGGGGAATTGGTCATACGCAGTATTTT
CASSRNLPTSGGIGHTQYF
>many|TRBJ2-7|NA|13|TRBV5-8
TGTGCCAGCAGCTTGGCCGGGTCTCACGAGCAGTACTTC
CASSLAGSHEQYF
>NA|TRBJ2-7|NA|15|TRBV7-8
TGTGCCAGCAGCTTAGTACAGATGGGGCCCTACGAGCAGTACTTC
CASSLVQMGPYEQYF
>few|TRBJ2-5|TRBD1|17|TRBV7-8
TGTGCCAGCAGCTTAGGACAGGGGGGGAGGTACCAAGAGACCCAGTACTTC
CASSLGQGGRYQETQYF
>NA|TRBJ1-6|NA|15|TRBV5-1
TGCGCCAGCAGGCCGGGGGACTCCTATAATTCACCCCTCCACTTT
CASRPGDSYNSPLHF
>NA|TRBJ2-1|NA|15|TRBV7-2
TGTGCCAGCAGCTTAGTGGAGGGCTCCTACAATGAGCAGTTCTTC
CASSLVEGSYNEQFF